One T cell receptor (beta chain) is described in this entry. No antigen is known for it. This entry comes from a study of T cell responses to AZD1222 COVID-19 vaccine. Study results and limitations: Repertoire sampling happened only post peak T cell response. Females made up more of the donors, who were largely white British, and clonal diversity may have come out too low. Reportedly, nearly half of unique spike TCRs recognized epitopes outside B.1.351/B.1.1.7 mutations.

This CDR3 comprises 13 residues. Germline CDR1 is MNHEY and CDR2 is SMNVEV (reference sequence). Between the trimmed V and J ends, which lost 4 bases and 5 bases, there was a span of 11 bases. Profiling relied on immunoSEQ multiplex PCR, and the TCRdb table lists in-frame clones only, not all of them. Of around 160,000 clones in the sample, roughly nine tenths were seen once. The specimen comprised peripheral blood, sampled on day 0 of AZD1222 vaccination. The J gene is TRBJ1-2, the V gene TRBV27; D is undetermined. The TCR sequence derives from an adult in good health. CDR3 bases: TGTGCCAGCAGTTCGCCCCAAGGGTATGGCTACACCTTC. Amino acids: CASSSPQGYGYTF.